Listed below are T cell receptor beta chains from one sample, sequenced in a study of blood T cell repertoires in COVID-19. This table comes from immunoSEQ multiplex PCR, and its TCRdb copy is limited to in-frame clones, with some not included. The sample lists about 140,000 clones; around 80% were seen once. The sequenced sample was peripheral blood. The receptors were gathered from a woman of 80 years or more with active or convalescent COVID-19. The CDR3 runs from the conserved cysteine through the conserved F or W. A D gene is named only where the DNA matches it firmly. Rows give clone size only sometimes, using once, few, many, or a class for an expanded clone.

d_gene	v_gene	j_gene	abundance	CDR3aa	CDR3nt
-	TRBV18	TRBJ2-7	-	CASSPSLYEQYF	TGTGCCAGCTCACCATCTTTATACGAGCAGTACTTC
TRBD1	TRBV3-1/TRBV3-2	TRBJ2-1	-	CASSQSRGQFEQFF	TGTGCCAGCAGCCAATCGAGGGGGCAGTTTGAGCAGTTCTTC
-	TRBV11-3	TRBJ2-3	-	CASSARTSTDTQYF	TGTGCCAGCAGCGCGAGGACTAGCACAGATACGCAGTATTTT
-	TRBV7-8	TRBJ1-5	-	CASSLYRNQPQHF	TGTGCCAGCAGCTTATACAGGAATCAGCCCCAGCATTTT
TRBD1	TRBV28	TRBJ1-4	few	CASSPPGQGAREKLFF	TGTGCCAGCAGTCCTCCGGGACAGGGGGCAAGAGAAAAACTGTTTTTT
TRBD2	TRBV19	TRBJ2-1	-	CASSPGLAGDDEQFF	TGTGCCAGTAGTCCGGGACTAGCGGGGGATGATGAGCAGTTCTTC
TRBD1	TRBV7-7	TRBJ2-7	-	CASSLGGGQGYEQYF	TGTGCTAGCAGCCTAGGGGGTGGACAGGGCTACGAGCAGTACTTC
TRBD1	TRBV19	TRBJ1-3	-	CASRPGQGAGTIYF	TGTGCCAGTAGACCGGGACAGGGGGCCGGCACCATATATTTT
TRBD2	TRBV15	TRBJ2-7	-	CATSHPGTSGGAYEQYF	TGTGCCACCAGTCATCCCGGGACTAGCGGGGGGGCTTACGAGCAGTACTTC
TRBD1	TRBV27	TRBJ2-7	-	CASSRTGYARDEQYF	TGTGCCAGCAGCCGGACAGGGTACGCGAGGGACGAGCAGTACTTC
-	TRBV28	TRBJ1-2	-	CASSYNVNYGYTF	TGTGCCAGCAGCTATAACGTCAACTATGGCTACACCTTC
TRBD2	TRBV6-5	TRBJ2-1	-	CASSYLGGAINEQFF	TGTGCCAGCAGTTACCTCGGGGGGGCGATCAATGAGCAGTTCTTC
-	TRBV30	TRBJ1-2	few	CALITGTNYGYTF	TGTGCACTAATTACAGGGACTAACTATGGCTACACCTTC
TRBD1	TRBV19	TRBJ2-5	-	CASSIGTGVTQETQYF	TGTGCCAGTAGTATAGGGACAGGGGTCACCCAAGAGACCCAGTACTTC
TRBD1	TRBV27	TRBJ1-6	few	CASSSHQGTGSPLHF	TGTGCCAGCAGTTCCCATCAGGGGACAGGTTCACCCCTCCACTTT
TRBD1	TRBV5-6	TRBJ1-2	-	CASSSDRGQWGYTF	TGTGCCAGCAGCTCGGACAGGGGACAGTGGGGCTACACCTTC
-	TRBV7-8	TRBJ1-2	-	CASSFQAGDYGYTF	TGTGCCAGCAGCTTCCAAGCAGGGGACTATGGCTACACCTTC
-	TRBV5-1	TRBJ1-3	once	CATTRGNTIYF	TGCGCCACCACTAGAGGAAACACCATATATTTT
-	TRBV6-5	TRBJ1-1	-	CASRGGQFNTEAFF	TGTGCCAGCCGGGGGGGGCAGTTTAACACTGAAGCTTTCTTT
TRBD1	TRBV6-5	TRBJ1-6	few	CASTEDRGSSPLHF	TGTGCCAGCACCGAGGACAGGGGGAGTTCACCCCTCCACTTT
TRBD1	TRBV2	TRBJ1-5	once	CASSQTDRVISQPQHF	TGTGCCAGCAGTCAAACGGACAGGGTAATTAGTCAGCCCCAGCATTTT
-	TRBV6-2/TRBV6-3	TRBJ1-5	-	CASSSLLTGTYQPQHF	TGTGCCAGCAGTTCCCTACTTACAGGGACATACCAGCCCCAGCATTTT
TRBD2	TRBV11-2	TRBJ2-7	once	CASSLGTGGLPYEQYF	TGTGCCAGCAGCTTAGGAACGGGGGGGTTACCCTACGAGCAGTACTTC
-	TRBV28	TRBJ1-3	-	CASSLFRQRGSGNTIYF	TGTGCCAGCAGTTTATTTAGACAGAGAGGCTCTGGAAACACCATATATTTT
-	TRBV6-6	TRBJ1-5	-	CASSLRPPLLQGSHQPQHF	TGTGCCAGCAGTCTCCGACCCCCGCTCCTACAGGGTAGCCATCAGCCCCAGCATTTT
TRBD2	TRBV27	TRBJ2-1	few	CASSLRPQLAAPSYNEQFF	TGTGCCAGCAGTTTGAGGCCCCAACTAGCGGCCCCCTCCTACAATGAGCAGTTCTTC
-	TRBV4-1	TRBJ1-5	few	CASSWRRQAGQPQHF	TGCGCCAGCAGCTGGAGAAGACAGGCGGGCCAGCCCCAGCATTTT
-	TRBV19	TRBJ2-5	-	CASSMWSGLETQYF	TGTGCCAGTAGTATGTGGAGCGGGTTAGAGACCCAGTACTTC
TRBD1	TRBV5-1	TRBJ1-6	few	CASNYGQVDSPLHF	TGCGCCAGCAATTACGGACAGGTGGATTCACCCCTCCACTTT
-	TRBV24-1	TRBJ2-1	-	CAPGGWQFF	TGTGCCCCGGGTGGGTGGCAGTTCTTC
-	TRBV4-1	TRBJ1-1	-	CASSKDRNTEAFF	TGCGCCAGCAGCAAGGACAGGAACACTGAAGCTTTCTTT
TRBD2	TRBV6-4	TRBJ2-3	few	CASSAFGGLADTQYF	TGTGCCAGCAGTGCCTTCGGGGGGTTGGCAGATACGCAGTATTTT
TRBD1	TRBV18	TRBJ1-2	once	CASSPGQGHGYTF	TGTGCCAGCTCGCCCGGACAGGGTCATGGCTACACCTTC
TRBD2	TRBV11-2	TRBJ2-1	-	CASSLAAGGPYNEQFF	TGTGCCAGCAGCTTAGCGGCGGGGGGCCCGTACAATGAGCAGTTCTTC
-	TRBV19	TRBJ1-1	-	CASSTGTGSTEAFF	TGTGCCAGTAGTACAGGAACAGGGAGCACTGAAGCTTTCTTT
-	TRBV19	TRBJ1-5	-	CASTRGNQPQHF	TGTGCCAGTACTAGGGGGAATCAGCCCCAGCATTTT
-	TRBV19	TRBJ2-6	-	CASSMRGFGSGANVLTF	TGTGCCAGTAGTATGCGGGGCTTCGGCTCTGGGGCCAACGTCCTGACTTTC
TRBD2	TRBV4-1	TRBJ2-7	-	CASSQGGLAGYEQYF	TGCGCCAGCAGCCAAGGAGGACTAGCGGGGTACGAGCAGTACTTC
TRBD1	TRBV28	TRBJ1-2	-	CASTNSQGSGYTF	TGTGCCAGCACGAATTCACAGGGGTCTGGCTACACCTTC
TRBD1	TRBV6-5	TRBJ2-2	few	CASASGTGPGELFF	TGTGCCAGCGCCTCCGGGACAGGGCCCGGGGAGCTGTTTTTT
-	TRBV7-2	TRBJ1-3	-	CASRARSSGNTIYF	TGTGCCAGCCGTGCGAGAAGCTCTGGAAACACCATATATTTT
TRBD2	TRBV5-1	TRBJ2-1	-	CASSPLSGGAVNEQFF	TGCGCCAGCAGCCCACTTAGCGGGGGGGCCGTCAATGAGCAGTTCTTC
-	TRBV5-1	TRBJ1-3	-	CASSLSAGISGNTIYF	TGCGCCAGCAGCTTGTCGGCGGGAATCTCTGGAAACACCATATATTTT
TRBD1	TRBV7-2	TRBJ2-5	-	CASSRRQGEETQYF	TGTGCCAGCAGCCGGCGGCAGGGGGAAGAGACCCAGTACTTC
-	TRBV2	TRBJ1-5	-	CASSVWRSQIGQPQHF	TGTGCCAGCAGTGTTTGGAGGTCGCAGATAGGTCAGCCCCAGCATTTT
-	TRBV19	TRBJ1-2	-	CASSIGPRTVNYGYTF	TGTGCCAGTAGTATCGGGCCCCGGACAGTAAACTATGGCTACACCTTC
-	TRBV5-6	TRBJ1-6	-	CASSKGPGSSYNSPLHF	TGTGCCAGCAGCAAAGGACCTGGGAGCTCCTATAATTCACCCCTCCACTTT
-	TRBV18	TRBJ2-5	-	CASSPQGWETQYF	TGTGCCAGCTCACCACAGGGGTGGGAGACCCAGTACTTC
TRBD2	TRBV4-1	TRBJ2-7	-	CASSRIGGDYEQYF	TGCGCCAGCAGCCGGATCGGGGGGGACTACGAGCAGTACTTC
-	TRBV3-1/TRBV3-2	TRBJ1-6	-	CASSQEGRGDSPLHF	TGTGCCAGCAGCCAAGAAGGCCGGGGGGACTCACCCCTCCACTTT
TRBD1	TRBV5-1	TRBJ1-6	-	CASSLGQGNISPLHF	TGCGCCAGCAGCCTGGGACAGGGGAATATTTCACCCCTCCACTTT
-	TRBV5-1	TRBJ1-2	-	CASSPTGRQLYGYTF	TGCGCCAGCAGTCCTACAGGGCGACAGCTCTATGGCTACACCTTC
-	TRBV30	TRBJ2-6	-	CAWTAGANVLTF	TGTGCCTGGACGGCTGGGGCCAACGTCCTGACTTTC
-	TRBV20-1	TRBJ2-3	-	CSARHTDTQYF	TGCAGTGCTAGACACACAGATACGCAGTATTTT
-	TRBV5-1	TRBJ1-2	-	CASSYLQGDPNGYTF	TGCGCCAGCAGCTATCTACAGGGTGATCCCAATGGCTACACCTTC
TRBD1	TRBV5-1	TRBJ1-1	-	CASSQTGMNTEAFF	TGCGCCAGCAGCCAGACAGGGATGAACACTGAAGCTTTCTTT
-	TRBV5-1	TRBJ1-1	-	CASSSSTGMNTEAFF	TGCGCCAGCAGCTCTTCGACAGGTATGAACACTGAAGCTTTCTTT
TRBD1	TRBV5-1	TRBJ1-2	-	CASSSRDRDGYTF	TGCGCCAGCAGCTCCCGGGACAGGGATGGCTACACCTTC
-	TRBV3-1/TRBV3-2	TRBJ1-3	-	CASSPLGQLGNTIYF	TGTGCCAGCAGCCCACTTGGACAGCTTGGAAACACCATATATTTT